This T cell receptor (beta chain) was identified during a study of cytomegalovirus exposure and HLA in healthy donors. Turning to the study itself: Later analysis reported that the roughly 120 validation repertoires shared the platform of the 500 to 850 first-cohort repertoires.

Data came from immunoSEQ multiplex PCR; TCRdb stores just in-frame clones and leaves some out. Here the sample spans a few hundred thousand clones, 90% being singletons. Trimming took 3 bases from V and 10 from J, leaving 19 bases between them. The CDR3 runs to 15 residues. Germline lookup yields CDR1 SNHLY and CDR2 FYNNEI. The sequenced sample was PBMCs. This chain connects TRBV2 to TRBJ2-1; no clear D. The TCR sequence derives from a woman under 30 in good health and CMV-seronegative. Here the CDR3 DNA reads TGTGCCAGCAGTGAGAGTTCGCAGCGCCTTCGGGAGCAGTTCTTC. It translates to CASSESSQRLREQFF.